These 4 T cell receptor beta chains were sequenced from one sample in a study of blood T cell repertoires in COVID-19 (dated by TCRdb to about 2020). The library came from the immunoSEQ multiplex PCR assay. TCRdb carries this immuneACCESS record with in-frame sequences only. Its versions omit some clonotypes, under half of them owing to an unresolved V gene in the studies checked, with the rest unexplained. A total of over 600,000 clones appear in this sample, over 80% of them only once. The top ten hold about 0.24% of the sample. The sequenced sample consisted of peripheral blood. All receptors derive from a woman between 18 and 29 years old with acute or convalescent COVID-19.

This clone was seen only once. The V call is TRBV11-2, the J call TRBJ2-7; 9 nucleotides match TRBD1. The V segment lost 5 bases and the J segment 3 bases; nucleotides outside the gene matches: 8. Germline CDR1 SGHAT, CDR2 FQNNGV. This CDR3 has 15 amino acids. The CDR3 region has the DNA TGTGCCAGCAGCCGGGACAGGGTTACGATCTACGAGCAGTACTTC. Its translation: CASSRDRVTIYEQYF.

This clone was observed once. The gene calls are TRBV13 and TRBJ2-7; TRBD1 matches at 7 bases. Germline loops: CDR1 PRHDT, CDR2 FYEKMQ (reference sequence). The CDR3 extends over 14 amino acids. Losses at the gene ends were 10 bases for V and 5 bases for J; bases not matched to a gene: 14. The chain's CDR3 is CAITPPGGGNEQYF. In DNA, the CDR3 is TGTGCCATTACGCCCCCAGGGGGTGGAAACGAGCAGTACTTC.

The chain's CDR3 is CASGGSRGSAFF. For the CDR3, the DNA is TGTGCCTCCGGAGGTTCCCGGGGATCAGCTTTCTTT. The rearrangement joins TRBV19 to TRBJ1-1, with D uncertain. V was shortened by 11 bases and J by 10 bases, with 20 bases between the two germline ends. CDR3 size: 12 residues. The germline gives CDR1 LNHDA, CDR2 SQIVND (reference sequence).

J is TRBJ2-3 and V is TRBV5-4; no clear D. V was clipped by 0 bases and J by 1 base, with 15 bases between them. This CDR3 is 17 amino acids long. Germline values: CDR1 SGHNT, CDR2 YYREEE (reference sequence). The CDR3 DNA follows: TGTGCCAGCAGCTTGGGTGGTTTGCAACTCCGCACAGATACGCAGTATTTT. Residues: CASSLGGLQLRTDTQYF.